Listed here is a single TCR beta chain. Its antigen remains unidentified. In germline, CDR1 is MGHDK, CDR2 SYGVNS. The CDR3 covers 14 residues. Trimming stripped 6 bases from V and 7 bases from J, with 16 bases between. This specimen comes from a study of shared clonotypes between healthy human individuals. Naive CD8 cells were CD45RO-negative, positively selected for CCR7, excluding terminally differentiated effector memory CD45RA+ cells. Those who donated were healthy HIV-negative adults, with no recent acute infections or vaccinations reported. Study-level findings and limits: Estimated clonotype richness was generally higher in naive than memory subsets.

An assay was performed, and its level was deep. Template for every sorted-subset replicate PCR totaled around 200 ng DNA, 30,000 to 35,000 T cell genomes. The data were produced by immunoSEQ multiplex PCR, yet TCRdb's version contains in-frame clones alone and is incomplete. Here the sample spans 550,000 to 650,000 clones, 90% to 97% being singletons. The sequencing input was naive CD8+ T cells sorted from blood. The sequence was obtained from a woman in her twenties or thirties in good health. The V gene is TRBV25-1, the J gene TRBJ1-5, with a tentative D call TRBD1 (6 bases). The CDR3 nucleotides read TGTGCCAGCAGCACCACAGGGAAGAGCCAGCCCCAGCATTTT. Protein: CASSTTGKSQPQHF.